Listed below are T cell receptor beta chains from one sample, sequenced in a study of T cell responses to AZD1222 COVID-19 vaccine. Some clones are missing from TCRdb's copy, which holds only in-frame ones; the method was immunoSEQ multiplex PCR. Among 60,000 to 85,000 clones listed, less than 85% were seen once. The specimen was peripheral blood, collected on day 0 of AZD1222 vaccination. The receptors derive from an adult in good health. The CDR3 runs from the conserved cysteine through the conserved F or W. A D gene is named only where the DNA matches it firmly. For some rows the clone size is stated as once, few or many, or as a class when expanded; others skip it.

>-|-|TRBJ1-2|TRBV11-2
CASSYKLSAYGYTF
TGTGCCAGCAGCTATAAGTTATCCGCATATGGCTACACCTTC
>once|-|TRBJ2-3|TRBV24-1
CATRTASTDTQYF
TGTGCCACCCGGACGGCTAGCACAGATACGCAGTATTTT
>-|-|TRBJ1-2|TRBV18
CASSTERAGGYTF
TGTGCCAGCTCAACTGAACGGGCAGGTGGCTACACCTTC
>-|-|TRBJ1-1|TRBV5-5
CASSLQTWNTEAFF
TGTGCCAGCAGCCTTCAAACATGGAACACTGAAGCTTTCTTT
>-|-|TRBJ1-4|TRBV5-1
CASSSLANEKLFF
TGCGCCAGCAGCTCCTTGGCTAATGAAAAACTGTTTTTT
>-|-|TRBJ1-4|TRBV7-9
CANSRAEGEKLFF
TGTGCCAACAGTAGGGCCGAAGGAGAAAAACTGTTTTTT
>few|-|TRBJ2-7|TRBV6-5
CASSSRTGRDYEQYF
TGTGCCAGCAGTTCCCGGACAGGGAGGGACTACGAGCAGTACTTC
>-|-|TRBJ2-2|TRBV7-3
CATGAAGRNTGELFF
TGTGCCACGGGGGCGGCAGGGAGAAACACCGGGGAGCTGTTTTTT
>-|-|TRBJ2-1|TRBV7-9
CASSDTYRALEYNEQFF
TGTGCCAGCAGCGATACCTATAGGGCTCTGGAGTACAATGAGCAGTTCTTC
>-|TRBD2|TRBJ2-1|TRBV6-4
CASSDTSGRINEQFF
TGTGCCAGCAGTGACACTAGCGGGAGGATTAATGAGCAGTTCTTC
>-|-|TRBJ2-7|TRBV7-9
CASSLDRSSYEQYF
TGTGCCAGCAGCTTAGACAGGAGCTCCTACGAGCAGTACTTC
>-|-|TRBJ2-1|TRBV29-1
CSVPDSYNEQFF
TGCAGCGTTCCGGATTCCTACAATGAGCAGTTCTTC
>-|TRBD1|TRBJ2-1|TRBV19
CASSSYRGEGNEQFF
TGTGCCAGTAGTTCCTACAGGGGAGAGGGCAATGAGCAGTTCTTC
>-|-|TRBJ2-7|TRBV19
CASSISLGEAARGYEQYF
TGTGCCAGTAGTATATCGCTAGGGGAAGCAGCGAGAGGGTACGAGCAGTACTTC
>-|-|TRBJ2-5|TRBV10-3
CAIGKTQYF
TGTGCCATCGGTAAGACCCAGTACTTC
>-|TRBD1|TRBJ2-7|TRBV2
CASTMDRASFYEQYF
TGTGCCAGCACCATGGACAGGGCTAGCTTCTACGAGCAGTACTTC
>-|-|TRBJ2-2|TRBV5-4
CASRPDPRGTGELFF
TGTGCCAGCAGGCCCGATCCGAGGGGGACCGGGGAGCTGTTTTTT
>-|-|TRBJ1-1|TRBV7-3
CASSLTGLTEAFF
TGTGCCAGCAGCTTAACGGGACTCACAGAAGCTTTCTTT
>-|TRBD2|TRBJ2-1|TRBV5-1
CASSLFTSGGNEQFF
TGCGCCAGCAGCTTATTCACTAGCGGGGGTAATGAGCAGTTCTTC
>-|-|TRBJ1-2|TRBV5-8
CASSFQTETGYTF
TGTGCCAGCAGCTTTCAGACCGAGACTGGCTACACCTTC
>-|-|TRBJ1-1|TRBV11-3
CASSLENGRTEAFF
TGTGCCAGCAGCTTAGAGAACGGACGCACTGAAGCTTTCTTT
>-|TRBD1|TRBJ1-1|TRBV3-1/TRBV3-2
CASSQTGQGNTEAFF
TGTGCCAGCAGCCAAACGGGACAGGGGAACACTGAAGCTTTCTTT
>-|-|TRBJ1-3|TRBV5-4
CASSPLPGNTIYF
TGTGCCAGCAGCCCCCTGCCGGGAAACACCATATATTTT
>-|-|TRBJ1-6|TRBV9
CASSQSTYNSPLHF
TGTGCCAGCAGCCAGAGTACTTATAATTCACCCCTCCACTTT
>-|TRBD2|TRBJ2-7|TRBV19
CASSMSSGRTNEQYF
TGTGCCAGTAGTATGTCTAGCGGGAGGACTAACGAGCAGTACTTC
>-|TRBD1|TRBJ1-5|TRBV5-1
CASSPGDSHQPQHF
TGCGCCAGCAGCCCCGGGGACAGCCATCAGCCCCAGCATTTT
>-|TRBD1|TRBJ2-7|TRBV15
CATSSRGTEYEQYF
TGTGCCACCAGCAGCAGGGGGACAGAATACGAGCAGTACTTC
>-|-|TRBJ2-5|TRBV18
CASSTYSSETQYF
TGTGCCAGCTCAACTTACAGTTCGGAGACCCAGTACTTC
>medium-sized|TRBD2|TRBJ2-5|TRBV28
CASSLEVAGGQETQYF
TGTGCCAGCAGTTTAGAGGTAGCGGGGGGGCAAGAGACCCAGTACTTC
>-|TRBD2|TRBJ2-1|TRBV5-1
CASSLVGRESPYNEQFF
TGCGCCAGCAGCCTCGTGGGGCGGGAGAGCCCCTACAATGAGCAGTTCTTC
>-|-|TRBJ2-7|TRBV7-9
CASSSGLTYEQYF
TGTGCCAGCAGCTCGGGACTGACCTACGAGCAGTACTTC
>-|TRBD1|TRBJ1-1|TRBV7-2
CASSLQGAGNTEAFF
TGTGCCAGCAGCTTACAGGGGGCTGGGAACACTGAAGCTTTCTTT
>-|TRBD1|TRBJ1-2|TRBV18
CASSLDRDYGYTF
TGTGCCAGCTCACTCGACAGGGACTATGGCTACACCTTC
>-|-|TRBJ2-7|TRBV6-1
CASSGATGRAIYEQYF
TGTGCCAGCAGTGGAGCGACAGGCCGGGCGATCTACGAGCAGTACTTC
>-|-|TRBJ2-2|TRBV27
CASSPRLGGTGELFF
TGTGCCAGCAGTCCCCGACTAGGCGGCACCGGGGAGCTGTTTTTT
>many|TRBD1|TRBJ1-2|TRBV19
CASSPSGQAASYGYTF
TGTGCCAGTAGTCCTTCGGGACAGGCGGCCAGCTATGGCTACACCTTC
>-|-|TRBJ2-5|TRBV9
CASSVGGPPPQETQYF
TGTGCCAGCAGCGTAGGGGGGCCGCCGCCCCAAGAGACCCAGTACTTC